The 26 T cell receptor beta chains in this list originate from one sample, sequenced in a study of blood T cell repertoires in COVID-19. Here immunoSEQ multiplex PCR was the method, and the copy in TCRdb shows in-frame clones only, minus some. Of roughly 230,000 clones listed, 70% to 90% are singletons. The sample was peripheral blood. These receptors were collected from an older woman with active or convalescent COVID-19.

The CDR3: CASSQRGGNEKLFF. The CDR3 bases are TGTGCCAGCAGCCAGAGGGGAGGTAATGAAAAACTGTTTTTT. The genes are TRBV14 and TRBJ1-4; tentatively, D is TRBD1 (5 bases). Trimming shortened V by 3 bases and J by 4 bases, and 9 bases separated the two germline ends. This CDR3 has 14 residues. Germline V gene sequence: CDR1 SGHDN, CDR2 FVKESK.

The chain couples TRBV6-5 to TRBJ2-7, with a tentative D call TRBD2 (5 bases). Germline CDR1 and CDR2: MNHEY and SVGAGI. The length of the CDR3 is 15 residues. The germline V and J ends were trimmed by 6 bases and 1 base, with 16 bases remaining between them. The CDR3 sequence is CASRPQAGISYEQYF. The CDR3 DNA reads TGTGCCAGCAGGCCACAAGCCGGGATTTCCTACGAGCAGTACTTC.

V usage is TRBV12-3 or TRBV12-4 and J usage is TRBJ2-7; D possibly corresponds to TRBD1 (6 bases). The CDR3 consists of 13 residues. Trimming cost V 6 bases and J 6 bases, with 15 bases left between them. CDR3 residues: CASSTRTGCEQYV. The DNA of the CDR3 is TGTGCCAGCAGCACCCGAACAGGGTGCGAGCAGTACGTC.

This CDR3 reads CASTRGGPRSNEKLFF. In DNA, the CDR3 is TGTGCCAGCACCAGGGGGGGGCCACGGTCTAATGAAAAACTGTTTTTT. This chain connects TRBV7-9 to TRBJ1-4; 7 bases map to TRBD1. The germline V gene encodes CDR1 SEHNR and CDR2 FQNEAQ (reference sequence). The V segment lost 7 bases and the J segment 3 bases; nucleotides outside the gene matches: 11. The CDR3 has 16 residues.

The chain joins TRBV11-3 to TRBJ1-1; 9 nucleotides align to TRBD1. V lost 5 bases to trimming and J lost 9 bases; unmatched junction nucleotides: 7. Looked up from germline, CDR1 is SGHNT and CDR2 is YENEEA. The CDR3 contains 13 residues. CDR3 nucleotide sequence: TGTGCCAGCAGCCTCGGACAGGGGTCGCAAGCTTTCTTT. Translated, it gives CASSLGQGSQAFF.

The chain combines TRBV28 with TRBJ2-1; a weak D match, TRBD1 (6 bases). Trimming took 3 bases from V and 7 from J, leaving 7 bases between them. The length of the CDR3 is 12 residues. Germline CDR1 reads MDHEN; CDR2 reads SYDVKM. CDR3 residues: CASSFRGNEQFF. CDR3 DNA: TGTGCCAGCAGTTTCAGGGGTAATGAGCAGTTCTTC.

The CDR3 spells CASSIRPTEAFF. CDR3 sequence (DNA): TGTGCCAGCAGCATCAGGCCCACTGAAGCTTTCTTT. The J gene is TRBJ1-1, the V gene TRBV5-6; D call uncertain. With 4 bases removed from V and 4 bases from J, the gap between germline ends came to 8 bases. The CDR3 length is 12 residues. Germline V gene sequence: CDR1 SGHDT, CDR2 YYEEEE.

This clone came up once. The V call is TRBV7-8, the J call TRBJ1-5; 8 bases agree with TRBD1. J lost 3 bases, V lost 1 base, and 5 bases had no gene match. Germline loops: CDR1 SGHVS, CDR2 FQNEAQ. This CDR3 contains 16 residues. The CDR3 reads CASSLGRRGLNQPQHF. Written as DNA, the CDR3 is TGTGCCAGCAGCTTAGGTCGCAGGGGGCTCAATCAGCCCCAGCATTTT.

In this sample, this clone turned up a few times. This chain uses TRBV10-1 with TRBJ2-2, with D maybe TRBD2 (7 bases). The ends were cut back, 2 bases at V and 7 bases at J, with 11 bases in the middle. The CDR3 length is 14 residues. Looked up from germline, CDR1 is WNHNN and CDR2 is SYGVQD (reference sequence). The CDR3 loop is CASSEAGANGELFF. In DNA, the CDR3 is TGCGCCAGCAGTGAGGCGGGGGCGAACGGGGAGCTGTTTTTT.

V is TRBV7-9 and J is TRBJ2-7; a weak D match, TRBD1 (5 bases). Germline CDR1 is SEHNR and CDR2 is FQNEAQ (reference sequence). This CDR3 has 15 residues. Trimming removed 7 bases at V and 3 bases at J, with 19 bases between. The CDR3 DNA follows: TGTGCCAGCACCAAAGGGGCGCAGTCTGTCTACGAGCAGTACGTC. Translated: CASTKGAQSVYEQYV.

The rearrangement joins TRBV7-3 to TRBJ2-1; TRBD2 aligns across 8 bases. Germline loops: CDR1 SGHTA, CDR2 FQGTGA. The CDR3 has 17 amino acids. V lost 5 bases, J lost 0 bases, and 9 bases stayed unmatched. DNA for the CDR3: TGTGCCAGCAGCCCCTTCGTTAGCGGGGTCTCCTACAATGAGCAGTTCTTC. Translation gives CASSPFVSGVSYNEQFF.

The rearrangement uses TRBV29-1 and TRBJ2-3; D gene uncertain. Trimming took 6 bases from V and 5 from J, leaving 12 bases between them. Germline V gene lookup returns CDR1 SQVTM and CDR2 ANQGSEA. The CDR3 spans 12 residues. The CDR3 is CSVGPPGDTQYF. As DNA, the CDR3 is TGCAGCGTCGGCCCCCCGGGAGATACGCAGTATTTT.

Worth noting for this clone: The same CDR3 is also encoded by other DNA sequences in this sample. The chain employs TRBV5-1 and TRBJ1-1; 8 bases fit TRBD1. Germline CDR1 is SGHRS and CDR2 is YFSETQ. The CDR3 contains 15 residues. With 0 bases clipped from V and 5 bases from J, the junction kept 6 bases outside the gene matches. The CDR3 spells CASSLVGQGRTEAFF. The CDR3 region has the DNA TGCGCCAGCAGCTTGGTAGGACAGGGTAGGACTGAAGCTTTCTTT.

The chain couples TRBV4-2 to TRBJ2-1, with D possibly TRBD2 on 7 matching bases. Germline lookup yields CDR1 LGHNA and CDR2 YNFKEQ. The CDR3 covers 15 residues. V was pared by 1 base and J by 5 bases, with 12 bases between. As DNA, the CDR3 is TGTGCCAGCAGCCAAGGGGCGGGGGCCGACAATGAGCAGTTCTTC. Its protein product is CASSQGAGADNEQFF.

This clone showed up just a few times. The chain couples TRBV7-8 to TRBJ1-5, with a tentative D call TRBD1 (5 bases). V was cut by 5 bases and J by 1 base, with 9 bases left in between. The CDR3 is 14 residues long. Germline V CDR1 and CDR2: SGHVS, FQNEAQ. CDR3 DNA: TGTGCCAGCAGCCACGGGGGGAGCAATCAGCCCCAGCATTTT. Translated, it gives CASSHGGSNQPQHF. The whole variable domain, remainder taken from reference TRBV7-8 and TRBJ1-5, is GAGVSQSPRYKVAKRGQDVALRCDPISGHVSLFWYQQALGQGPEFLTYFQNEAQLDKSGLPSDRFFAERPEGSVSTLKIQRTQQEDSAVYLCASSHGGSNQPQHFGDGTRLSIL.

The sample holds a few counts of this clone. The rearrangement links TRBV24-1 to TRBJ1-1; D perhaps matches TRBD1 (5 bases). Trimming shortened V by 7 bases and J by 4 bases, and 15 bases separated the two germline ends. CDR3 length equals 14 residues. Germline V CDR1 and CDR2: KGHDR, SFDVKD. DNA for the CDR3: TGTGCCACCAGGGGGGACGTGGGAGGCACTGAAGCTTTCTTT. The encoded protein is CATRGDVGGTEAFF.

V is TRBV18 and J is TRBJ1-2, with D perhaps matching TRBD1 (6 bases). Deletions cut 5 bases from V and 3 bases from J, with 13 bases between. The CDR3 extends over 14 amino acids. Germline CDR1 reads KGHSH; CDR2 reads LQKENI. The CDR3 DNA reads TGTGCCAGCTCAAACAGGGTAGGGGACTATGGCTACACCTTC. Its protein is CASSNRVGDYGYTF. Variable domain in full (rest from reference TRBV18 and TRBJ1-2): NAGVMQNPRHLVRRRGQEARLRCSPMKGHSHVYWYRQLPEEGLKFMVYLQKENIIDESGMPKERFSAEFPKEGPSILRIQQVVRGDSAAYFCASSNRVGDYGYTFGSGTRLTVV.

The V and J genes are TRBV5-1 and TRBJ2-3; 7 bases agree with TRBD2. This CDR3 contains 16 residues. CDR1 is SGHRS and CDR2 is YFSETQ in the germline V gene. After removal of 0 bases from V and 2 bases from J, the junction contained 6 bases not matched to a gene. The CDR3 protein is CASSLEGSGITDTQYF. The DNA for the CDR3 is TGCGCCAGCAGCTTGGAAGGGAGCGGGATCACAGATACGCAGTATTTT.

V is TRBV12-3 or TRBV12-4 and J is TRBJ1-5; 8 bases agree with TRBD1. The CDR3 is made up of 13 amino acids. V gave up 7 bases and J gave up 9 bases; unmatched junction bases: 8. The CDR3 loop reads CASTPGQGRPQHF. CDR3 coding DNA: TGTGCCAGCACCCCCGGACAGGGTCGGCCCCAGCATTTT.

The chain employs TRBV5-4 and TRBJ1-6; 10 nucleotides agree with TRBD1. V shed 0 bases and J 11 bases; nucleotides not matched to a gene: 2. The CDR3 consists of 14 residues. Germline V gives CDR1 SGHNT, CDR2 YYREEE (reference sequence). CDR3 in amino acids: CASSLGTGGPPLHF. CDR3 bases: TGTGCCAGCAGCTTGGGGACAGGGGGTCCACCCCTCCACTTT.

DNA for the CDR3: TGCAGCGTTGAACGACAGGCTATGAACACTGAAGCTTTCTTT. Protein sequence: CSVERQAMNTEAFF. This rearrangement joins TRBV29-1 to TRBJ1-1; a weak D match, TRBD1 (6 bases). Germline lookup yields CDR1 SQVTM and CDR2 ANQGSEA. Trimming stripped 2 bases from V and 0 bases from J, with 10 bases between. This CDR3 is 14 amino acids long. The variable domain in full, with the rest retrieved from reference TRBV29-1 and TRBJ1-1, is SAVISQKPSRDICQRGTSLTIQCQVDSQVTMMFWYRQQPGQSLTLIATANQGSEATYESGFVIDKFPISRPNLTFSTLTVSNMSPEDSSIYLCSVERQAMNTEAFFGQGTRLTVV.

This CDR3 is CASSESSGYYNEQFF. The CDR3 DNA reads as TGTGCCAGCAGTGAATCTAGCGGGTATTACAATGAGCAGTTCTTC. V is TRBV2 and J is TRBJ2-1, with 8 positions matching TRBD2. With 2 bases clipped from V and 4 bases from J, the junction kept 4 bases outside the gene matches. The CDR3 loop spans 15 amino acids. Germline V gene lookup returns CDR1 SNHLY and CDR2 FYNNEI.

V gene TRBV3-1 (or the pseudogene TRBV3-2) combines with J gene TRBJ2-7, with 9 bases fitting TRBD2. J was trimmed by 2 bases and V by 1 base; bases with no gene match: 3. CDR3 length: 15 amino acids. Germline CDR1 and CDR2: LGHDT and YNNKEL (reference sequence). The CDR3 sequence: CASSQGTSATYEQYF. The CDR3 DNA sequence: TGTGCCAGCAGCCAAGGGACTAGCGCGACCTACGAGCAGTACTTC.

The chain couples TRBV5-6 to TRBJ2-1, with 10 bases lining up with TRBD2. V trimming: 3 bases; J trimming: 5 bases; junction bases outside the gene matches: 11. This CDR3 spans 17 amino acids. Per the germline V gene, CDR1 is SGHDT and CDR2 is YYEEEE. In nucleotides, the CDR3 is TGTGCCAGCAGCTCCGTGCTAGCGGGAGTGGGGCACAATGAGCAGTTCTTC. It encodes CASSSVLAGVGHNEQFF.

The chain couples TRBV28 to TRBJ1-6; D might be TRBD1 (5 bases). The ends were cut back, 5 bases at V and 12 bases at J, with 14 bases in the middle. The CDR3 has 13 residues. The germline CDR1 and CDR2 sequences are MDHEN and SYDVKM. The CDR3 bases are TGTGCCAGCAGTGGGGGGTTAGGGGAACCCCTCCACTTT. Translated, it gives CASSGGLGEPLHF.

The rearrangement uses TRBV6-5 and TRBJ2-1; maybe TRBD1 (6 bases). This CDR3 comprises 12 residues. The V gene lost 5 bases and the J gene lost 7 bases, with 9 bases spanning the gap. Germline V CDR1 and CDR2: MNHEY, SVGAGI. The chain's CDR3 is CASSMQGNEQFF. CDR3 in DNA: TGTGCCAGCAGTATGCAGGGGAATGAGCAGTTCTTC.